This T cell receptor (beta chain) was recovered during a study of T-cell memory formation after mild COVID-19. Regarding the study as a whole: The CD4+ clones that contracted clustered mainly within CM and EM, and the CD8+ clones concentrated in EMRA. Confirmation was lacking for SARS-CoV-2 specificity of second-wave clones that peaked on day 37.

A remark on this clonotype: Its matching antigen is unknown.

TCR alpha and TCR beta cDNA libraries with sample barcodes and UMIs came from 5'RACE using constant-segment primers. MiXCR, run by TCRdb on the 5' RACE reads, gives a single entry per CDR3 protein. The sample consists of approximately 270,000 distinct CDR3 sequences, around 15% of them appearing once. Trimming removed 3 bases from V and 4 bases from J; junction bases left unmatched: 8. The CDR3 has 16 amino acids. Germline CDR1 is DFQATT and CDR2 is SNEGSKA (reference sequence). The sequencing input was PBMCs or a T cell subset sorted from them (not recorded which). V gene TRBV20-1 combines with J gene TRBJ2-3, with 12 bases fitting TRBD2. This clonotype was sampled from a man aged 18-30 years who had mild COVID-19 (a few samples of this study predate the infection). Cell type and time point are not known. For the CDR3, the DNA is TGCAGTGCTAGCGGGACTAGCGGGCGGGATCCAGATACGCAGTATTTT. Encoded protein: CSASGTSGRDPDTQYF.